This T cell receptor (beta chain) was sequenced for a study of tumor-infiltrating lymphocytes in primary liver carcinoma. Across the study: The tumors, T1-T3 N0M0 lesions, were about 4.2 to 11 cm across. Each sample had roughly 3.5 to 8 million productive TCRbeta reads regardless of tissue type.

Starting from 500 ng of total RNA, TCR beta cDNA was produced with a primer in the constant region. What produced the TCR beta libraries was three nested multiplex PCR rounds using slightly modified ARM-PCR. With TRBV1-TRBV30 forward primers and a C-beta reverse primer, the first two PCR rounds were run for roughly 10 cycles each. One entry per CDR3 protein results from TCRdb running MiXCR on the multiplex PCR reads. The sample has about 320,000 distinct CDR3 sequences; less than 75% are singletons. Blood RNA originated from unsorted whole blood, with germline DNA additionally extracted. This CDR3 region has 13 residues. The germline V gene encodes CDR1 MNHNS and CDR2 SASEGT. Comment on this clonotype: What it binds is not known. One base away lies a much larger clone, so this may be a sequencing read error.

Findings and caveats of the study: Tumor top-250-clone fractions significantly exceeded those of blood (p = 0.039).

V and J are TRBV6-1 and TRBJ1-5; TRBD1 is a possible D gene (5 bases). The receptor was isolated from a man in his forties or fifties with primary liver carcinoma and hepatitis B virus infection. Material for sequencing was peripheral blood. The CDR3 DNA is TGTGCCTGCAGTGCGCAGGGCGATCAGCCCCAGCATTTT. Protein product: CACSAQGDQPQHF.